The 24 T cell receptor beta chains below all came from one sample that was sequenced in a study of T cell responses to AZD1222 COVID-19 vaccine (dated by TCRdb to the early 2020s). Library method: the immunoSEQ multiplex PCR assay. TCRdb carries this immuneACCESS record with in-frame sequences only. Its versions omit some clonotypes, under half of them owing to an unresolved V gene in the studies checked, with the rest unexplained. This sample comprises roughly 180,000 clones, about nine tenths of them detected only once. The ten largest clones add up to around 1.9% of the sample. Reading the label with the study, this specimen's time point is: about 28 days (+/-7) after the second vaccine dose. Sequencing was performed on peripheral blood, taken 28 days after the second AZD1222 dose. The source of these receptors is an adult who received the AZD1222 COVID-19 vaccine.

The chain carries TRBV28 and TRBJ2-1; 7 bases map to TRBD2. Germline trimming cut 6 bases from V and 0 bases from J; bases unmatched to any gene: 5. Per germline, CDR1 MDHEN and CDR2 SYDVKM. There are 15 residues in the CDR3. The CDR3 bases are TGTGCCAGCAGCTCCGGGACTACCTCCTACAATGAGCAGTTCTTC. Residues: CASSSGTTSYNEQFF.

This chain joins TRBV5-1 and TRBJ2-5; 9 nucleotides align to TRBD1. This CDR3 region has 15 residues. Trimming took 0 bases from V and 2 from J; bases not matched to a gene: 2. Germline values: CDR1 SGHRS, CDR2 YFSETQ. The CDR3 sequence: CASSLGGTGQETQYF. CDR3 bases: TGCGCCAGCAGCTTGGGTGGGACAGGGCAAGAGACCCAGTACTTC. Supplemented by reference TRBV5-1 and TRBJ2-5, the full variable domain reads KAGVTQTPRYLIKTRGQQVTLSCSPISGHRSVSWYQQTPGQGLQFLFEYFSETQRNKGNFPGRFSGRQFSNSRSEMNVSTLELGDSALYLCASSLGGTGQETQYFGPGTRLLVL.

V and J are TRBV27 and TRBJ1-2; 9 bases line up with TRBD1. The CDR3 is 14 amino acids. Germline V gene data show CDR1 as MNHEY and CDR2 as SMNVEV (reference sequence). J gave up 4 bases and V 4 bases, and 4 bases lay outside the gene matches. The CDR3 DNA reads as TGTGCCAGCAGTTCCACAGGGGGCCCCTATGGCTACACCTTC. Amino acid sequence: CASSSTGGPYGYTF.

The CDR3 coding sequence is TGTGCCAGCAGCTTTACAGGGGGGGAGACCCAGTACTTC. Translating gives CASSFTGGETQYF. The chain links TRBV5-4 to TRBJ2-5; 8 bases map to TRBD1. V shed 2 bases, J shed 5 bases, and the junction held 2 bases outside the gene matches. Germline-derived CDR1 and CDR2 are SGHNT and YYREEE (reference sequence). There are 13 residues in the CDR3.

The chain combines TRBV30 with TRBJ2-7; 11 bases agree with TRBD2. J gave up 4 bases and V 2 bases, and 4 bases lay outside the gene matches. CDR1 and CDR2 from the germline V gene are GTSNPN and SVGIG (reference sequence). CDR3 length: 14 residues. This CDR3 reads CAWSPPSGGYEQYF. CDR3 sequence (DNA): TGTGCCTGGAGTCCCCCTAGCGGGGGGTACGAGCAGTACTTC.

The chain links TRBV30 to TRBJ1-1; possible D gene TRBD1, 5 bases. Germline V CDR1 and CDR2: GTSNPN, SVGIG (reference sequence). CDR3 length: 13 amino acids. V lost 5 bases and J 10 bases, leaving 20 bases between the germline ends. The CDR3 nucleotides read TGTGCCTGGTCCCTGGGACCAACTCGGGGAGCTTTCTTT. The encoded protein is CAWSLGPTRGAFF.

The genes are TRBV9 and TRBJ2-5, with 7 bases fitting TRBD2. The V gene end was trimmed by 4 bases and the J gene end by 1 base; junction bases not matched to a gene: 10. This CDR3 comprises 16 residues. Germline V gene sequence: CDR1 SGDLS, CDR2 YYNGEE. CDR3 residues: CASSPSGTTVQETQYF. The CDR3 DNA is TGTGCCAGCAGCCCCAGTGGGACTACAGTCCAAGAGACCCAGTACTTC.

The chain is built from TRBV30 and TRBJ1-1; D unclear. Per the germline V gene, CDR1 is GTSNPN and CDR2 is SVGIG (reference sequence). The CDR3 consists of 13 residues. Trimming pared 1 base from V and 3 bases from J, leaving 9 bases between. CDR3 coding DNA: TGTGCCTGGAGTGGAGAGGGTTACACTGAAGCTTTCTTT. Its translation is CAWSGEGYTEAFF.

The V and J genes are TRBV3-1 (or the pseudogene TRBV3-2) and TRBJ2-7, with D unclear. The CDR3 contains 12 residues. The V gene's germline CDR1 is LGHDT and CDR2 YNNKEL (reference sequence). V lost 4 bases, J lost 0 bases, and 4 bases lay in between. The CDR3 region is CASSLDSYEQYF. CDR3 nucleotide sequence: TGTGCCAGCAGCCTTGACTCCTACGAGCAGTACTTC.

The chain combines TRBV28 with TRBJ1-2; a possible D gene is TRBD1 (5 bases). This CDR3 region has 12 residues. Germline V gene lookup returns CDR1 MDHEN and CDR2 SYDVKM. V lost 6 bases and J 8 bases, leaving 13 bases between the germline ends. The CDR3 loop reads CASSSNGGGYTF. DNA of the CDR3: TGTGCCAGCAGCTCCAATGGGGGAGGCTACACCTTC.

The genes are TRBV3-1 (or the pseudogene TRBV3-2) and TRBJ2-3, with 11 bases that match TRBD2. From germline, CDR1 is LGHDT and CDR2 YNNKEL (reference sequence). V gave up 3 bases and J gave up 2 bases; unmatched junction bases: 7. The CDR3 is 17 amino acids. The CDR3 coding sequence is TGTGCCAGCAGCCAGCCAGGGACTAGCGGATTCACAGATACGCAGTATTTT. Amino acids: CASSQPGTSGFTDTQYF.

The rearrangement joins TRBV20-1 to TRBJ2-7; no clear D gene. CDR1 is DFQATT and CDR2 is SNEGSKA in the germline V gene (reference sequence). This CDR3 spans 11 amino acids. Trimming removed 4 bases at V and 5 bases at J, with 9 bases between. The CDR3 nucleotides read TGCAGTGCTATTTCCTATGACGAGCAGTACTTC. Amino acid sequence: CSAISYDEQYF.

The chain uses TRBV6-5 and TRBJ1-5; D is uncertain. The CDR3 has 12 amino acids. Germline loops: CDR1 MNHEY, CDR2 SVGAGI. Trimming left V 6 bases short and J 3 bases short, with 6 bases between. The CDR3 DNA follows: TGTGCCAGCAGCGACATCAATCAGCCCCAGCATTTT. Amino acid sequence: CASSDINQPQHF.

The chain is built from TRBV5-4 and TRBJ2-5; D unclear. Trimming took off 1 base at V and 1 base at J, with 8 bases between the two ends. The V gene's germline CDR1 is SGHNT and CDR2 YYREEE (reference sequence). The CDR3 totals 14 residues. CDR3 region: CASSLYVSQETQYF. The DNA for the CDR3 is TGTGCCAGCAGCTTGTACGTCAGCCAAGAGACCCAGTACTTC.

This clone was found a few times. The rearrangement joins TRBV7-8 to TRBJ2-1; no clear D. This CDR3 has 14 amino acids. The V gene's germline CDR1 is SGHVS and CDR2 FQNEAQ. Trimming took off 4 bases at V and 3 bases at J, with 10 bases between the two ends. CDR3 DNA sequence: TGTGCCAGCAGCTCGAGACGCCACTACAATGAGCAGTTCTTC. Its translation: CASSSRRHYNEQFF. The whole variable domain, remainder taken from reference TRBV7-8 and TRBJ2-1, is GAGVSQSPRYKVAKRGQDVALRCDPISGHVSLFWYQQALGQGPEFLTYFQNEAQLDKSGLPSDRFFAERPEGSVSTLKIQRTQQEDSAVYLCASSSRRHYNEQFFGPGTRLTVL.

This chain links TRBV5-1 with TRBJ2-5, with D tentatively TRBD2 (6 bases). V lost 0 bases, J lost 5 bases, and 11 bases lay in between. In germline, CDR1 is SGHRS, CDR2 YFSETQ. This CDR3 has 14 residues. The CDR3 loop is CASSLGTTRETQYF. In DNA form, the CDR3 reads TGCGCCAGCAGCTTGGGGACTACGAGGGAGACCCAGTACTTC. Drawing the rest from reference TRBV5-1 and TRBJ2-5, the complete variable domain is KAGVTQTPRYLIKTRGQQVTLSCSPISGHRSVSWYQQTPGQGLQFLFEYFSETQRNKGNFPGRFSGRQFSNSRSEMNVSTLELGDSALYLCASSLGTTRETQYFGPGTRLLVL.

This clone was detected once. This rearrangement joins TRBV30 to TRBJ1-5; D not certain. CDR1 GTSNPN and CDR2 SVGIG come from the germline V gene (reference sequence). The CDR3 loop spans 13 amino acids. V gave up 4 bases and J gave up 6 bases, with 13 bases separating them. The CDR3 nucleotides are TGTGCCTGGAATGCAGGACGGGGTCAGCCCCAGCATTTT. This sequence encodes CAWNAGRGQPQHF.

The chain combines TRBV7-9 with TRBJ1-1; 8 nucleotides match TRBD1. Germline trimming cut 3 bases from V and 1 base from J; bases unmatched to any gene: 1. Germline V gene data show CDR1 as SEHNR and CDR2 as FQNEAQ (reference sequence). This CDR3 is 14 amino acids long. The CDR3 loop is CASSFGQGNTEAFF. In nucleotides, the CDR3 is TGTGCCAGCAGCTTCGGACAGGGGAACACTGAAGCTTTCTTT.

This clone was recorded only once. The chain joins TRBV28 to TRBJ1-2; 8 bases align to TRBD1. V lost 7 bases and J lost 4; bases outside the gene matches: 8. Germline loops: CDR1 MDHEN, CDR2 SYDVKM. The CDR3 length is 14 residues. The CDR3 sequence: CASTPAGGAYGYTF. CDR3 DNA: TGTGCCAGCACCCCTGCAGGGGGCGCCTATGGCTACACCTTC.

V and J are TRBV27 and TRBJ1-5, with D possibly TRBD1 on 5 matching bases. Trimming pared 0 bases from V and 9 bases from J, leaving 9 bases between. The CDR3 runs 13 residues. Germline V gene data show CDR1 as MNHEY and CDR2 as SMNVEV (reference sequence). The CDR3 sequence: CASSLSQGGPQHF. CDR3 coding DNA: TGTGCCAGCAGTTTATCTCAGGGAGGGCCCCAGCATTTT.

The chain employs TRBV7-6 and TRBJ1-2; no firm D call. Between the trimmed V and J ends, which lost 1 base and 2 bases, there was a span of 5 bases. From germline, CDR1 is SGHVS and CDR2 FNYEAQ. The CDR3 length is 13 residues. The CDR3: CASSLGENYGYTF. DNA for the CDR3: TGTGCCAGCAGCTTAGGTGAAAACTATGGCTACACCTTC.

CDR3 nucleotide sequence: TGTGCCAGCAGTGAAGCCGGGGGCGTTGAGCAGTTCTTC. This gives the protein CASSEAGGVEQFF. This chain uses TRBV2 with TRBJ2-1; D possibly uses TRBD1 or TRBD2 (6 bases each). Per germline, CDR1 SNHLY and CDR2 FYNNEI. CDR3 length: 13 amino acids. V lost 0 bases to trimming and J lost 9 bases, with 9 bases between them.

The chain uses TRBV7-2 and TRBJ1-1; D is uncertain. Per germline, CDR1 SGHTA and CDR2 FQGNSA. V was clipped by 3 bases and J by 3 bases, with 20 bases between them. This CDR3 is built from 17 residues. The CDR3 DNA is TGTGCCAGCAGCTTCCAGGACGGGCGGGAGGAGGACACTGAAGCTTTCTTT. As protein: CASSFQDGREEDTEAFF.

The rearrangement joins TRBV5-1 to TRBJ2-2; D remains ambiguous. Trimming stripped 0 bases from V and 2 bases from J, with 5 bases between. In germline, CDR1 is SGHRS, CDR2 YFSETQ. This CDR3 is 14 amino acids long. The CDR3 reads CASSLEQNTGELFF. CDR3 sequence (DNA): TGCGCCAGCAGCTTGGAACAAAACACCGGGGAGCTGTTTTTT. The complete variable domain, with remaining parts taken from reference TRBV5-1 and TRBJ2-2, reads KAGVTQTPRYLIKTRGQQVTLSCSPISGHRSVSWYQQTPGQGLQFLFEYFSETQRNKGNFPGRFSGRQFSNSRSEMNVSTLELGDSALYLCASSLEQNTGELFFGEGSRLTVL.